This TCR beta chain was sequenced during a study of CD4 T cells in relation to SARS-CoV-2 and coronaviruses (TCRdb year 2021). Concerning the study at large: In the ViraFEST assay, PBMCs were grown with antigen for approximately 9 days, and TCR beta CDR3s were then sequenced to identify antigen-specific clonal expansions. An HIV-1 Nef peptide pool or a culture without peptide was used as the negative reference condition. Using patient-derived lymphoblastoid cell lines, the shared crossreactive spike epitopes were mapped to their HLA restriction. Expansion assays from other donors in the study were sequenced with a different, Illumina-based TCR-beta assay. Memory CD4+ T cell crossreactivity between SARS-CoV-2 and common cold coronavirus spike proteins was assessed at the TCR clonotype level in the study. The Adaptive Biotechnologies TCR-sequencing kit was used to sequence samples from three pre-COVID donors and the naive versus memory experiments, while other data came from Illumina-based sequencing.

CD4+ T cells from unexposed donors were collected before the COVID-19 pandemic (2011-2018). Following 10 days of culture, the EasySep CD4+ T cell isolation kit was used to isolate CD4+ T cells. As far as cell numbers permitted, CD4+ T cells from unexposed donors were tested for reactivity against SARS-CoV-2 S and N as well as four spike pools from common cold coronaviruses. PBMCs were cultured at around 2 million per well in IMDM supplemented with around 5% human AB serum and about 9.2 IU/ml IL-2. Half of the culture medium was replaced with fresh IL-2-containing medium on days 3 and 7. In general, every peptide culture condition was set up in three replicate wells. Leukapheresis product for the unexposed donors was bought commercially. Ficoll-Paque PLUS gradient centrifugation was used to isolate PBMCs from leukapheresis product or whole blood. PBMCs were either cryopreserved at -140°C or used fresh in the expansion assay. The QIAamp Micro DNA Kit was used to extract genomic DNA from the CD4+ T cells.

This clone was recorded once. Its antigen is unknown. Base qualities are not at hand, and no much larger clone is one base apart. Libraries were made using the immunoSEQ multiplex PCR assay. The published analysis was carried out like this. Preprocessing removed nonproductive sequences and CDR3s not starting with C, not ending with F or W, or shorter than 7 amino acids. The MANAFEST web app was used to call antigen-specific clonotypes on the basis of expansion compared with the reference and with other culture wells. A clone was considered positive if the clone showed significant expansion compared with the reference culture in 2 of 3 replicate wells at an FDR below 0.05. A further requirement for positive clones was significant expansion compared with all other tandem wells, along with an odds ratio above 5. CDR3 homology was measured as pairwise Levenshtein distance, computed with the stringdist R package after trimming three terminal residues from each end. TCRdb retrieved this table from immuneACCESS and kept in-frame rearrangements only. Not all clones are present; in checked studies, unresolved V genes account for under half, and no reason is known for the remainder. The V and J calls and clone size come from that table; D and trimming were worked out from the DNA. Within this sample are about 16,000 clones, with around 77% of them counted one time only. Around 9.7% of the sample belongs to the ten largest clones.

Study-wide conclusions, independent of this receptor: Crossreactive clones showed significantly weaker SARS-CoV-2-driven expansion than monoreactive clones, consistent with antigenic imprinting. Memory CD4+ clonotypes crossrecognizing SARS-CoV-2 and at least one common cold coronavirus spike were found in approximately 60% of donors. Crossreactivity analysis was centred on spike protein, so crossreactivity against other viral proteins was not assessed. Small numbers of patients and of tested TCRs limited the study. Because no donor provided both pre-pandemic and post-infection samples, tracing the source of pre-existing responses was limited.

This clonotype was sampled from a human donor in good health. Sequencing was performed on CD4+ T cells from PBMCs, cultured in vitro.

The nucleotide sequence reads as follows: TGTGCCACAGGACCTTACAATGAGCAGTTCTTC. This translates into CATGPYNEQFF. In this chain, TRBV10-3 is recombined with TRBJ2-1; the D gene identity is not certain. The CDR3 runs 11 residues from the cysteine to the phenylalanine. The sequence is cut down to CDR3 DNA, 33 bases in frame from base 1. CDR1 and CDR2, looked up from the germline V gene, are ENHRY and SYGVKD. Relative to germline, V is 10 bases shorter and J is 4 bases shorter, with 8 bases between their ends.